The clone carrying this T cell receptor beta chain came up many times. Its target is not known. RNA transcripts provided the source from which TCR beta CDR3 regions were amplified. The TCR CDR3 first-round RT-PCR relied on the HTBI primer set. In TCRdb, the multiplex PCR reads were re-called with MiXCR into one record per CDR3 protein. The sample has 500,000 to 750,000 distinct CDR3 sequences; around 14% are singletons. The data belong to a study of T cells in Graves' hyperthyroidism and ophthalmopathy. The wider study: Peripheral blood was taken when the disease was first diagnosed, before any treatment began. Study-level findings and limits: Separation of ophthalmopathy from stable hyperthyroidism was achieved by a 13 V-J model.

Newly diagnosed patients aged 18 to 65 had hyperthyroidism of under 2 months' duration. Around 9.9 ml of fresh peripheral blood supplied the PBMCs. This CDR3 has 14 residues. The ends were cut back, 2 bases at V and 0 bases at J, with 8 bases in the middle. Germline CDR1 and CDR2: KGHSH and LQKENI. The rearrangement joins TRBV18 to TRBJ2-7; tentative D call: TRBD2 (5 bases). This clonotype was obtained from a woman in her 30s with Graves' hyperthyroidism. Input material: blood. The CDR3 here is CASSPTSDSYEQYF. The CDR3 nucleotides are TGTGCCAGCTCACCAACTAGTGACTCCTACGAGCAGTACTTC.